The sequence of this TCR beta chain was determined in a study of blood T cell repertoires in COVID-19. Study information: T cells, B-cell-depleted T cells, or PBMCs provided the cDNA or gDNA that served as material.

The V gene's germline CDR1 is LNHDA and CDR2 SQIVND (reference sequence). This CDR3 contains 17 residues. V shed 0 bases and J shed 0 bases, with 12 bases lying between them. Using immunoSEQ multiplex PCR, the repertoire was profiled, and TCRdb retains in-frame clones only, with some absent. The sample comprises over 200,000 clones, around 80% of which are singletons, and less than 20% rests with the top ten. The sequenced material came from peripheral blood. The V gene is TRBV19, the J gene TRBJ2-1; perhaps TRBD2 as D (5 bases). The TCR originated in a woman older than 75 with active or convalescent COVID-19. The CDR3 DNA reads TGTGCCAGTAGTATAGACAGGACTGGCTCCTCCTACAATGAGCAGTTCTTC. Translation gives CASSIDRTGSSYNEQFF.